This T cell receptor beta chain was retrieved from a study of T cell responses to AZD1222 COVID-19 vaccine. Germline V lookup: CDR1 SQVTM, CDR2 ANQGSEA. V dropped 3 bases and J dropped 2; count of bases not matched to a gene: 7. The CDR3 runs 15 residues. TCRdb keeps only in-frame clones here, not all; method: immunoSEQ multiplex PCR. Among about 92,000 clones listed, around 88% were seen once. Material: peripheral blood, obtained on day 0 of MenACWY control vaccination. The chain is built from TRBV29-1 and TRBJ2-1, with 7 bases matching TRBD2. The sequence derives from an adult in good health. The CDR3 DNA sequence: TGCAGCGTTGATGGTACTGGACTAGCCTACAATGAGCAGTTCTTC. Protein: CSVDGTGLAYNEQFF.